A selection of T cell receptor beta chains follows, all from one sample in a study of beta chain features in type 1 diabetes. Measured with immunoSEQ multiplex PCR; TCRdb has only the in-frame clones, and not every one. Found here are 600,000 to 700,000 clones, about an eighth of them singletons; the top ten hold less than 0.025%. Material: naive CD4+ T cells from blood. The receptors stem from a man in his late teens or twenties with type 1 diabetes. Both conserved end residues are part of each CDR3. A D gene is named only where the DNA matches it firmly. Clone size is stated in some rows and not others, as once, few, many or a class when expanded.

V,J,size,D,CDR3,DNA
TRBV30,TRBJ1-5,few,-,CAWSTPGGHLEQPQHF,TGTGCCTGGAGTACCCCTGGAGGACATTTGGAACAGCCCCAGCATTTT
TRBV4-2,TRBJ2-3,few,-,CASSQEAGADTQYF,TGTGCCAGCAGCCAAGAAGCGGGCGCAGATACGCAGTATTTT
TRBV29-1,TRBJ2-7,-,TRBD1,CSVGPVQGVEHEQYF,TGCAGCGTTGGCCCCGTACAGGGGGTTGAGCACGAGCAGTACTTC
TRBV5-6,TRBJ2-2,-,-,CASSLVGPLTGELFF,TGTGCCAGCAGCTTGGTGGGACCACTGACCGGGGAGCTGTTTTTT
TRBV10-3,TRBJ2-3,few,TRBD1,CAANRGEADTQYF,TGTGCCGCCAACAGGGGGGAAGCAGATACGCAGTATTTT
TRBV7-9,TRBJ2-7,-,-,CASTPGGEQYF,TGTGCCAGCACCCCCGGCGGCGAGCAGTACTTC
TRBV5-1,TRBJ2-3,-,TRBD2,CASSLEGLVARTDTQYF,TGCGCCAGCAGCTTGGAGGGACTAGTTGCGCGCACAGATACGCAGTATTTT
TRBV4-1,TRBJ2-7,-,-,CASSQVPIEDEQYF,TGCGCCAGCAGCCAAGTTCCGATTGAGGACGAGCAGTACTTC
TRBV6-1,TRBJ2-3,few,-,CASSERGSSTDTQYF,TGTGCCAGCAGTGAGAGAGGATCTAGCACAGATACGCAGTATTTT
TRBV15,TRBJ2-1,few,-,CATSRPPRDEQFF,TGTGCCACCAGCAGACCCCCCCGGGATGAGCAGTTCTTC
TRBV28,TRBJ1-1,-,-,CASSEIQGAGTEAFF,TGTGCCAGCTCAGAAATTCAGGGTGCTGGCACTGAAGCTTTCTTT
TRBV10-2,TRBJ1-2,-,TRBD1,CASRDTGGGGGYTF,TGCGCCAGCAGGGACACAGGGGGCGGAGGTGGCTACACCTTC
TRBV29-1,TRBJ2-3,-,TRBD1,CSAGDRVNTQYF,TGCAGCGCTGGGGACAGGGTGAATACGCAGTATTTT
TRBV5-1,TRBJ2-7,few,TRBD1,CASSSRDSNYEQYF,TGCGCCAGCAGCTCCCGGGACAGCAACTACGAGCAGTACTTC
TRBV2,TRBJ1-2,few,TRBD1,CASSEGLGGAGGYTF,TGTGCCAGCAGTGAAGGTTTAGGGGGCGCAGGCGGCTACACCTTC
TRBV29-1,TRBJ1-3,-,-,CSVVSGFSGNTIYF,TGCAGCGTTGTTAGCGGTTTCTCTGGAAACACCATATATTTT
TRBV5-1,TRBJ2-7,-,TRBD2,CASSPSTSGPSSYEQYF,TGCGCCAGCAGCCCCTCAACTAGCGGACCAAGCTCCTACGAGCAGTACTTC
TRBV10-1,TRBJ2-5,-,-,CASSEGSPETQYF,TGCGCCAGCAGTGAGGGGTCCCCGGAGACCCAGTACTTC
TRBV4-1,TRBJ2-2,-,-,CASSQVGREVGTGELFF,TGCGCCAGCAGCCAAGTTGGCCGGGAAGTGGGGACCGGGGAGCTGTTTTTT
TRBV7-2,TRBJ2-1,-,TRBD2,CASSLVAGPYNEQFF,TGTGCCAGCAGCTTAGTAGCGGGGCCCTACAATGAGCAGTTCTTC
TRBV29-1,TRBJ1-2,-,TRBD1,CSVGVGRGSDYGYTF,TGCAGCGTTGGAGTAGGCAGGGGGTCTGATTATGGCTACACCTTC
TRBV20-1,TRBJ2-7,few,-,CSASPYEQYF,TGCAGTGCTAGCCCATACGAGCAGTACTTC
TRBV28,TRBJ2-7,few,-,CASSPSTGDAYEQYF,TGTGCCAGCAGTCCCTCGACAGGAGACGCGTACGAGCAGTACTTC
TRBV30,TRBJ1-5,-,-,CAWSVSKNQPQHF,TGTGCCTGGAGTGTTTCCAAAAATCAGCCCCAGCATTTT
TRBV19,TRBJ2-7,few,-,CASSIWGTAVREQYF,TGTGCCAGTAGTATCTGGGGGACTGCAGTCAGGGAGCAGTACTTC
TRBV7-2,TRBJ2-1,few,-,CASSEVRGEGFF,TGTGCCAGCAGCGAAGTGCGGGGAGAGGGCTTCTTC
TRBV15,TRBJ1-2,few,-,CATSENAGPSVPDF,TGTGCCACCAGTGAGAATGCAGGGCCCTCTGTACCCGACTTC
TRBV30,TRBJ1-1,-,TRBD1,CAWSRQGSTEAFF,TGTGCCTGGAGTCGACAGGGGTCCACTGAAGCTTTCTTT
TRBV5-8,TRBJ2-7,-,-,CASSFYYEQYF,TGTGCCAGCAGCTTCTACTACGAGCAGTACTTC
TRBV2,TRBJ1-5,-,-,CASSEGDGNQPQHF,TGTGCCAGCAGTGAGGGGGACGGCAATCAGCCCCAGCATTTT
TRBV2,TRBJ2-7,-,TRBD1,CASRTGVGSYEQYF,TGTGCCAGCAGGACAGGGGTCGGCTCCTACGAGCAGTACTTC
TRBV30,TRBJ1-3,few,-,CAWDTDSGNTIYF,TGTGCCTGGGACACGGACTCTGGAAACACCATATATTTT
TRBV7-9,TRBJ2-5,few,-,CASSFRRAIQETQYF,TGTGCCAGCAGCTTTCGCAGGGCGATCCAAGAGACCCAGTACTTC
TRBV4-1,TRBJ1-2,-,TRBD1,CASSQRGGEGYTF,TGCGCCAGCAGCCAGAGAGGGGGCGAAGGCTACACCTTC
TRBV6-1,TRBJ1-1,-,TRBD1,CASRLGTENTEAFF,TGTGCCAGCCGCCTCGGGACAGAGAACACTGAAGCTTTCTTT
TRBV7-2,TRBJ2-5,few,TRBD2,CASSSERGETQYF,TGTGCCAGCAGCTCCGAGCGGGGGGAGACCCAGTACTTC
TRBV2,TRBJ2-3,-,-,CASSDGVAESTDTQYF,TGTGCCAGCAGTGATGGGGTAGCGGAAAGCACAGATACGCAGTATTTT
TRBV13,TRBJ2-2,-,-,CASSLNVGIPGELFF,TGTGCCAGCAGCTTAAATGTGGGGATACCCGGGGAGCTGTTTTTT
TRBV10-3,TRBJ2-1,-,TRBD2,CAISESLTSSDNEQFF,TGTGCCATCAGTGAGTCCTTGACTAGCTCAGACAATGAGCAGTTCTTC
TRBV29-1,TRBJ1-4,-,-,CSVGGANEKLFF,TGCAGCGTTGGTGGGGCTAATGAAAAACTGTTTTTT